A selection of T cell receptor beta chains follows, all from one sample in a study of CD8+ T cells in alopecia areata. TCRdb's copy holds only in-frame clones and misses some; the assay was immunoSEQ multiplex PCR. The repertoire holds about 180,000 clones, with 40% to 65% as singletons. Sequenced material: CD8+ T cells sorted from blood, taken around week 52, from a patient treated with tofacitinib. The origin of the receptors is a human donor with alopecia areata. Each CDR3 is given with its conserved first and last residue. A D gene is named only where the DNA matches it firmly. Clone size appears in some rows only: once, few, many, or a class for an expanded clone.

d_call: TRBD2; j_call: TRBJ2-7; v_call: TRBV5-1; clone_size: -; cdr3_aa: CASSLRASGSYEQYF; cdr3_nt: TGCGCCAGCAGTCTCCGGGCTAGCGGTTCCTACGAGCAGTACTTC
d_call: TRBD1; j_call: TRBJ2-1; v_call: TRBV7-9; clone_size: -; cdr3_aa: CASSLGGQGNHNEQFF; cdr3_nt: TGTGCCAGCAGCTTAGGTGGACAGGGGAACCACAATGAGCAGTTCTTC
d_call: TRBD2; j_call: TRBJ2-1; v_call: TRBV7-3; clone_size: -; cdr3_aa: CASSLGRDNEQFF; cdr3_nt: TGTGCCAGCAGCCTAGGGAGGGACAATGAGCAGTTCTTC
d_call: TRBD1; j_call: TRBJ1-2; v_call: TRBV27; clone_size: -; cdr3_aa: CASRPRDRGDYGYTF; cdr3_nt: TGTGCCAGCAGACCGAGGGACAGGGGAGACTATGGCTACACCTTC
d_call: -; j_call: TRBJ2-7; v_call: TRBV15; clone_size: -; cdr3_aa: CATSRQGLEQYF; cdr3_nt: TGTGCCACCAGCAGACAGGGCCTCGAGCAGTACTTC
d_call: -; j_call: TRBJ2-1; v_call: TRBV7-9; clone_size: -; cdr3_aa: CASSLARGDGNEQFF; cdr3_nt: TGTGCCAGCAGCTTAGCCAGGGGAGACGGCAATGAGCAGTTCTTC
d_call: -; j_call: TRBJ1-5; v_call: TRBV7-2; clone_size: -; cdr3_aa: CASSLGTRQPQHF; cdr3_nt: TGTGCCAGCAGCCTAGGGACGCGACAGCCCCAGCATTTT
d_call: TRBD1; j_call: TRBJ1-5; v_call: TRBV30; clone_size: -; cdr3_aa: CAWRERGGGSSNQPQHF; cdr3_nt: TGTGCCTGGAGAGAGAGAGGGGGCGGTTCTAGCAATCAGCCCCAGCATTTT
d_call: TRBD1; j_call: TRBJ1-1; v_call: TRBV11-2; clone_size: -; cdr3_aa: CASSLVGTGDELNTEAFF; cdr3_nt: TGTGCCAGCAGCTTAGTTGGGACAGGGGATGAGTTGAACACTGAAGCTTTCTTT
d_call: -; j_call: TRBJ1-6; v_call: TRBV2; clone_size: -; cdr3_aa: CASSEQGDSPLHF; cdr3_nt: TGTGCCAGCAGTGAACAGGGAGATTCACCCCTCCACTTT
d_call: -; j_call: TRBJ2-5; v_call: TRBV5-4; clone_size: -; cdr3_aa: CASSLKSPEETQYF; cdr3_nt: TGTGCCAGCAGCTTGAAAAGTCCGGAAGAGACCCAGTACTTC
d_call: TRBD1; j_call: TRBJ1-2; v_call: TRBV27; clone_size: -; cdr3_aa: CASRPDREAGYTF; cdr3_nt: TGTGCCAGCAGACCGGACAGGGAAGCTGGCTACACCTTC
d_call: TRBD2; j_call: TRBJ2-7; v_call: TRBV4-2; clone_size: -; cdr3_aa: CASSQDSTGLGAEQYF; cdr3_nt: TGTGCCAGCAGCCAAGATTCTACGGGACTAGGGGCCGAGCAGTACTTC
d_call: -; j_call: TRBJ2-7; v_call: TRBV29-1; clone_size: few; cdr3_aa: CSVEDLENEQYF; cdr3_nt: TGCAGCGTTGAAGATCTGGAAAACGAGCAGTACTTC
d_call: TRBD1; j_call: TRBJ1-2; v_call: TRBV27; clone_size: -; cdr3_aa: CASSPTGTELGYTF; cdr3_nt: TGTGCCAGCAGTCCGACAGGGACTGAACTGGGCTACACCTTC
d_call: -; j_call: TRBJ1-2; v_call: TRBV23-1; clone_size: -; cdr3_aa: CASKNRDLGGYTF; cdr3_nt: TGCGCCAGCAAAAACAGGGACCTGGGTGGCTACACCTTC
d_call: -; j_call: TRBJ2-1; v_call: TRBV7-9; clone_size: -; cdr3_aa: CASSLALQGYEQFF; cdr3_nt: TGTGCCAGCAGCTTAGCGCTACAGGGCTATGAGCAGTTCTTC
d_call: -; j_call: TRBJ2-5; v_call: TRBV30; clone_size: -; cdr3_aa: CAWSEVWEQYF; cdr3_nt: TGTGCCTGGAGTGAGGTTTGGGAGCAGTACTTC
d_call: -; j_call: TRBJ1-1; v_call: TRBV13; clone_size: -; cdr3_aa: CASVKVWARSTEAFF; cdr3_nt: TGTGCCAGCGTCAAGGTTTGGGCGCGATCCACTGAAGCTTTCTTT
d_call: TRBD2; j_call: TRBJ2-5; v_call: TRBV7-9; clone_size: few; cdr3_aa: CASSNHPGLAETQYF; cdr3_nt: TGTGCCAGCAGCAATCACCCGGGACTAGCGGAGACCCAGTACTTC
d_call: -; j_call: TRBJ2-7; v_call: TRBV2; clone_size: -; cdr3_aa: CASSEAIGQTYEQYF; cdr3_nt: TGTGCCAGCAGTGAAGCTATAGGACAGACTTACGAGCAGTACTTC
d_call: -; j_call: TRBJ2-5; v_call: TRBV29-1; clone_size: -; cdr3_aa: CSVLMETQYF; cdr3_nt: TGCAGCGTTCTAATGGAGACCCAGTACTTC
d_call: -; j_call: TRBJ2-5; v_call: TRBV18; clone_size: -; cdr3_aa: CASSPGSQETQYF; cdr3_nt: TGTGCCAGCTCACCAGGCAGTCAAGAGACCCAGTACTTC
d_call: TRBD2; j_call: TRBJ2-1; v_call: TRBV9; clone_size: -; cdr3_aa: CASSVGTSGGNYNEQFF; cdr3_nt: TGTGCCAGCAGCGTAGGGACTAGCGGGGGGAACTACAATGAGCAGTTCTTC
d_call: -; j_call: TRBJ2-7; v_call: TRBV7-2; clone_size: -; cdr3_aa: CASSMVPGRGYEQYF; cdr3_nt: TGTGCCAGCAGCATGGTTCCGGGGAGAGGCTACGAGCAGTACTTC
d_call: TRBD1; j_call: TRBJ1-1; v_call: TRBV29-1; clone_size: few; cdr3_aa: CSVDTGVPNTEAFF; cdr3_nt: TGCAGCGTTGATACAGGGGTCCCGAACACTGAAGCTTTCTTT
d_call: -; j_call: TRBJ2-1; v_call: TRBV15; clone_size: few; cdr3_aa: CATSTIPTRAYNEQFF; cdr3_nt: TGTGCCACCAGCACAATCCCAACTAGAGCTTACAATGAGCAGTTCTTC
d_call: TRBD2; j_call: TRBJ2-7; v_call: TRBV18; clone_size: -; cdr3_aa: CASSLATSGGAYEQYF; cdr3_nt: TGTGCCAGCTCACTCGCCACTAGCGGGGGGGCCTACGAGCAGTACTTC
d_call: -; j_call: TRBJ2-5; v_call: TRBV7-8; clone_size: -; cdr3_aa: CASSQPWGDYQETQYF; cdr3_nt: TGTGCCAGCAGCCAACCCTGGGGGGATTACCAAGAGACCCAGTACTTC
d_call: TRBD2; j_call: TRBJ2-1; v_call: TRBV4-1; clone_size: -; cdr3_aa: CASSQETSGANERFF; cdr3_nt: TGCGCCAGCAGCCAAGAAACTAGCGGGGCCAATGAGCGGTTCTTC